The present TCR beta chain was sequenced within a study of T-cell memory formation after mild COVID-19. This clonotype was counted a few times. Antigen specificity is unknown. Overall study results and limits: Clones that contracted from day 15 to 85 had balanced CD4/CD8; later expanders were CD4+ biased. Mostly located in CM and EM were contracting CD4+ clones, with contracting CD8+ clones located in EMRA.

TCRdb used MiXCR to reprocess the 5' RACE reads, holding one entry per CDR3 protein. The table includes 150,000 to 200,000 distinct CDR3 sequences, 16% detected once. Sequencing input: PBMCs or a T cell subset sorted from them (not recorded which). The TCR originated in an adult woman who had mild COVID-19 (a few samples of this study predate the infection). Cell type and time point are not known.

DNA of the CDR3: TGTGCCAGCAGTGGACAGGGGAGGAATGAGCAGTTCTTC. Translation gives CASSGQGRNEQFF. This sequence joins TRBV6-1 and TRBJ2-1; 8 nucleotides line up with TRBD1. In germline, CDR1 is MNHNS, CDR2 SASEGT. With V trimmed by 4 bases and J by 7 bases, 3 bases remained unmatched. The CDR3 runs to 13 residues.